This passage covers 7 T cell receptor beta chains from one sample sequenced in a study of cytomegalovirus exposure and HLA in healthy donors. Method: immunoSEQ multiplex PCR; TCRdb's copy keeps in-frame clones and lacks some. The sample has about 110,000 clones, under 97% seen once. The sequenced material came from PBMCs. The receptors derive from a woman younger than 30 in good health and CMV-seronegative.

The V and J genes are TRBV6-5 and TRBJ1-6; possible D gene TRBD1, 6 bases. The CDR3 runs 14 residues. V was cut by 8 bases and J by 7 bases, with 15 bases left in between. The germline gives CDR1 MNHEY, CDR2 SVGAGI. CDR3 in amino acids: CASAQGRGNSPLHF. CDR3 coding DNA: TGTGCCAGCGCCCAGGGGAGAGGAAATTCACCCCTCCACTTT.

This clone was counted a single time. The chain combines TRBV7-8 with TRBJ2-7; 12 bases are a match to TRBD1. Germline V gives CDR1 SGHVS, CDR2 FQNEAQ. This CDR3 has 20 amino acids. Germline trimming cut 5 bases from V and 0 bases from J; bases unmatched to any gene: 17. The CDR3 DNA sequence: TGTGCCAGCAGCCCGCGCGGGGACAGGGGGCGAGTTAGAAGCTCCTACGAGCAGTACTTC. Translating gives CASSPRGDRGRVRSSYEQYF.

The rearrangement uses TRBV6-1 and TRBJ1-3, with TRBD1 matching over 7 bases. The CDR3 has 15 residues. V was pared by 6 bases and J by 3 bases, with 8 bases of the junction left unmatched. The germline V gene encodes CDR1 MNHNS and CDR2 SASEGT. The CDR3 DNA reads TGTGCCAGCAGGGTTCTTGGGACAGTTGGAAACACCATATATTTT. Translated, it gives CASRVLGTVGNTIYF.

The chain recombines TRBV7-2 with TRBJ2-3, with TRBD2 as a possible D gene (5 bases). Germline CDR1 and CDR2: SGHTA and FQGNSA. CDR3 length: 15 amino acids. Trimming removed 3 bases at V and 0 bases at J, with 10 bases between. The chain's CDR3 is CASSLTGRSTDTQYF. CDR3 DNA: TGTGCCAGCAGCTTGACGGGGAGAAGCACAGATACGCAGTATTTT.

This chain connects TRBV29-1 to TRBJ2-1; TRBD2 aligns across 11 bases. The CDR3 is made up of 14 amino acids. The germline V gene encodes CDR1 SQVTM and CDR2 ANQGSEA. Trimming at V came to 3 bases and at J to 12 bases, leaving 10 bases not matched to a gene. CDR3 coding DNA: TGCAGCGTTGATTTGGCTAGCGGGGGGTTATCGCAGTTCTTC. It translates to CSVDLASGGLSQFF.

Concerning this clone itself: Other DNA sequences in this specimen translate into the identical CDR3. The J gene is TRBJ2-4, the V gene TRBV9; D is unclear. The germline V gene has CDR1 SGDLS and CDR2 YYNGEE. CDR3 size: 15 residues. V dropped 2 bases and J dropped 0 bases, with 9 bases sitting between them. The CDR3 sequence is CASSVGAVAKNIQYF. The DNA of the CDR3 is TGTGCCAGCAGCGTTGGAGCCGTAGCCAAAAACATTCAGTACTTC.

Here the CDR3 reads CASSEWPPAGSQTCEQYF. The CDR3 DNA sequence: TGCGCCAGCAGTGAGTGGCCGCCGGCAGGGTCCCAAACCTGCGAGCAGTACTTC. The chain couples TRBV10-1 to TRBJ2-7, with D possibly matching TRBD1 (5 bases). V shed 1 base and J shed 6 bases, with 25 bases lying between them. Germline lookup yields CDR1 WNHNN and CDR2 SYGVQD (reference sequence). This CDR3 is built from 18 residues.